This paragraph reports one T cell receptor (beta chain). This entry belongs to a study of blood T cell repertoires in COVID-19. Study details: Researchers got acute and convalescent COVID-19 samples from the United States, Italy and Spain.

Under the authors' procedure: It was from reference gene primer amplification that nucleated cell counts were estimated. Clones were read by immunoSEQ multiplex PCR, and TCRdb kept only the in-frame ones, dropping some. For V, J and clone size, that table is used; D and trimming come from the DNA. This repertoire shows about 110,000 clones, over 75% found once; its top ten account for 1.5% to 1.8%. The germline V gene has CDR1 LGHDT and CDR2 YNNKEL (reference sequence). This CDR3 region has 15 residues. V was trimmed by 3 bases and J by 7 bases, leaving 13 bases between them. This chain uses TRBV3-1 (or the pseudogene TRBV3-2) with TRBJ1-6, with a tentative D call TRBD1 (5 bases). This receptor was taken from a man between 45 and 60 years old with acute or convalescent COVID-19. The sample consisted of peripheral blood. The CDR3 is CASSQGGIENSPLHF. Written as DNA, the CDR3 is TGTGCCAGCAGCCAGGGGGGAATAGAGAATTCACCCCTCCACTTT.